The T cell receptor (beta chain) under discussion was sequenced for a study of T cells in localized non-small cell lung cancer (dated by TCRdb to 2018 to 2020). Background for the entire study: The study analyzed T cell repertoires of 200 to 250 early-stage NSCLC patients, comparing tumors and uninvolved tumor-adjacent lungs. The cohort consisted of 236 treatment-naive NSCLC patients whose localized lung tumors had been resected. Of the NSCLC patients, approximately 130 were male and about 97 were female, and the mean age was around 66 years.

Here is what the overall study found, with its caveats: The highest T cell clonality was observed in uninvolved tumor-adjacent lung, where clonality exceeded that of tumor, suggesting that antigenic responses were more focused in uninvolved tumor-adjacent lung. Longer overall survival was associated with higher blood T cell density, whereas shorter survival was associated with higher adjacent-lung clonality. Because multi-region sequencing of the tumors was not done, intratumor heterogeneity could not be ruled out. Of the top 100 tumor clones, a median of roughly 53 were detected in paired uninvolved adjacent lung; under 35 were also among that lung's top 100. Because the study design was exploratory, TCR variables were selected using unadjusted p-values without false-discovery rate correction.

TCR beta CDR3 regions were sequenced from DNA using the immunoSEQ Assay. As for the original processing: To compute T cell density, TCR beta template counts were normalized to usable DNA, which was estimated by amplifying housekeeping genes. Using the preseqR package, richness was estimated by extrapolating to 120,000 templates for tissue samples and 400,000 templates for PBMC samples. Clonality was taken to be one minus Pielou's evenness. Differential abundance testing on productive amino-acid clonotypes, with a minimum total count of 5 and an alpha of 0.1, was used to identify tissue-enriched TCRs. The Jaccard Index and the Morisita Overlap Index were used to measure how much the repertoires overlapped between compartments. TCR beta CDR3s were clustered by GLIPH together with public tetramer-defined viral CDR3s, and at least three viral sequences plus V-gene enrichment were required for viral motifs. TCRdb provides this immuneACCESS table in a form limited to in-frame rearrangements. Some clones are lacking; in checked studies, under half of them reflect an unresolved V gene, and why the rest are absent is not known. V, J and clone size derive from that table, while D and trimming were established from the DNA sequence. This sample comprises some 50,000 clones, approximately 80% of them detected only once. Together, the top ten hold 17% of the sample.

A remark on this clone: Its antigen is not yet known. Base qualities are not recorded, but no much larger clone differs from it by a single base.

Measured from the cysteine to the phenylalanine, the CDR3 is 15 residues long. Only the CDR3 DNA is retained, 45 bases long and in frame from the first base. CDR1 and CDR2 (KGHSH, LQKENI) derive from the germline V gene. Germline trimming: 3 bases from V, 0 bases from J; junction bases outside gene matches: 4. At diagnosis, peripheral blood, uninvolved tumor-adjacent lung and tumor were collected and were preserved as a mix of fresh-frozen and FFPE material. For TCR repertoire profiling, the blood samples were analyzed as peripheral blood mononuclear cells. This specimen consisted of peripheral blood mononuclear cells, obtained before any cancer treatment. The rearrangement combines TRBV18 with TRBJ2-7, with 8 junctional bases fitting TRBD1. This TCR was sampled from a man aged 40-75 years with stage III lung adenocarcinoma. The nucleotide sequence reads as follows: TGTGCCAGCTCACCCTTACAGGGGGACTCCTACGAGCAGTACTTC. It codes for CASSPLQGDSYEQYF.